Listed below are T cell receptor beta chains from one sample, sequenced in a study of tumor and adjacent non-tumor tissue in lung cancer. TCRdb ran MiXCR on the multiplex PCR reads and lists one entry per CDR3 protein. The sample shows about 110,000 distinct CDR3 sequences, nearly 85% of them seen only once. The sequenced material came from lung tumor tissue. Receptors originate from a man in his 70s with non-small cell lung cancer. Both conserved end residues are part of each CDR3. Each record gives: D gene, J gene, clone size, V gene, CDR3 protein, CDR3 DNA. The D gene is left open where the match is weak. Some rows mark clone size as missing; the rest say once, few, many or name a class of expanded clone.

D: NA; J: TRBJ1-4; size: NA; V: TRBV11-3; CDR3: CASNSTVSGEELFF; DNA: TGTGCCAGCAATAGTACAGTCTCTGGTGAAGAACTGTTTTTT
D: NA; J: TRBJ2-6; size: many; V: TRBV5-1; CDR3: CASSLVSPSGANVLTF; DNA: TGCGCCAGCAGCTTGGTAAGCCCCTCTGGGGCCAACGTCCTGACTTTC
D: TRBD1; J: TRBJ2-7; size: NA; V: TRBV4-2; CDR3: CASSQESPRTGGLYEQHF; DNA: TGTGCCAGCAGCCAAGAATCTCCCCGGACAGGGGGCTTGTACGAACAGCACTTC
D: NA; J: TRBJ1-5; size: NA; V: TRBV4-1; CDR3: CASSQSSSNYSNQPQHF; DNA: TGCGCCAGTAGCCAGAGTAGCAGCAATTATAGCAATCAGCCCCAGCATTTT
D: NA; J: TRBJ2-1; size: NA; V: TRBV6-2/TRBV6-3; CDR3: CTSSCLRGRLHEQFF; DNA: TGTACCAGCAGTTGCCTTCGGGGGCGGCTACATGAGCAGTTCTTC
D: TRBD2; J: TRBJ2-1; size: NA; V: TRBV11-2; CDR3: CASTLAGLSFYNEQFF; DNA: TGTGCCAGCACACTAGCGGGGCTGAGCTTCTACAATGAGCAGTTCTTC
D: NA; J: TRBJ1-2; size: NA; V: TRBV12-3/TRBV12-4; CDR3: CASSYGFYDYPF; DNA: TGTGCCAGCAGTTATGGGTTCTATGACTACCCCTTC
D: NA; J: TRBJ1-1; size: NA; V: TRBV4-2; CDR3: CASRQRRQQYTEAFF; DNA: TGTGCCAGCAGACAACGGCGTCAACAATACACTGAAGCTTTCTTT
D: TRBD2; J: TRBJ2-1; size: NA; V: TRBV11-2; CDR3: CASSNRPGTSGTQFF; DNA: TGTGCCAGCAGCAATAGGCCCGGGACTAGCGGGACCCAGTTCTTC
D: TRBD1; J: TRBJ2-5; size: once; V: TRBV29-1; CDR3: CSAKPYLLTGQETQNF; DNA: TGCAGCGCCAAGCCCTACCTCCTGACAGGGCAAGAGACCCAGAACTTC
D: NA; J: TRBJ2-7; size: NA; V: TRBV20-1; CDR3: CSAQWTVASYEQYF; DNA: TGCAGCGCTCAATGGACAGTGGCATCCTACGAGCAGTACTTC
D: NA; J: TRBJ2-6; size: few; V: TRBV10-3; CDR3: CAISESMEGTHTSGANVLTF; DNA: TGTGCCATCAGTGAGTCGATGGAGGGAACTCATACCTCTGGGGCCAACGTCCTGACTTTC
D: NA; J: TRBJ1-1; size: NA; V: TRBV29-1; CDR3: CSASGARNIEVFF; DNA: TGCAGCGCCTCGGGGGCCAGGAACATTGAAGTTTTCTTT
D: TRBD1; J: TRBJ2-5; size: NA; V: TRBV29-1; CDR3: CIKGQGGETQYF; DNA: TGCATCAAGGGACAGGGAGGGGAGACCCAGTACTTC
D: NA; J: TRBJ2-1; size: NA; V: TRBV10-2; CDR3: CASSEPPLIHEQFF; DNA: TGCGCCAGCAGTGAGCCCCCACTAATACATGAGCAGTTCTTC
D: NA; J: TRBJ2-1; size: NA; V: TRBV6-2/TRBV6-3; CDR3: CASSCQYNEQFF; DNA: TGTGCCAGCAGTTGCCAGTACAATGAGCAGTTTTTC
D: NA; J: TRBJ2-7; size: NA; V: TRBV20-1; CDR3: CSARVSRQGGVHYF; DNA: TGCAGTGCTAGAGTTTCCCGGCAGGGTGGTGTGCACTACTTC
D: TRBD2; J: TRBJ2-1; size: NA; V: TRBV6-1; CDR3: CTSSAMIAGGHNEQFF; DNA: TGTACCAGTAGTGCTATGATAGCGGGAGGGCATAATGAGCAGTTCTTC
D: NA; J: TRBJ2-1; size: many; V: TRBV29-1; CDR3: CSVWGRRNEQFF; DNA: TGCAGCGTTTGGGGGAGGCGGAATGAGCAGTTCTTC
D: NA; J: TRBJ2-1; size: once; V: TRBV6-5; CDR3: CASSFRTSIDEQFF; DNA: TGTGCCAGCAGTTTCCGAACTAGCATCGATGAGCAGTTCTTC
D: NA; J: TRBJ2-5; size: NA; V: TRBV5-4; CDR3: CASSLGGSVGIQYF; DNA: TGTGCCAGCAGCTTGGGTGGCTCTGTTGGGATCCAGTACTTT
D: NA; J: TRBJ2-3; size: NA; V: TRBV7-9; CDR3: CASSRDTDTQYF; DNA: TGTGCCAGCTCGAGGGATACAGATACGCAGTATTTT
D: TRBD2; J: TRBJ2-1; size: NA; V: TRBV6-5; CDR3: CASSYQAGVINEQFF; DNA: TGTGCCAGCAGTTACCAAGCGGGAGTGATCAATGAGCAGTTCTTC
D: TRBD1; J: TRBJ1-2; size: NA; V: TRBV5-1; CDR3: CTSSSGQGEVYGYTF; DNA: TGCACCAGCAGCTCGGGACAGGGGGAGGTCTATGGCTACACCTTC
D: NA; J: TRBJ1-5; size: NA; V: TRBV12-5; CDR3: CISGFDRNQPQHF; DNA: TGTATTAGTGGTTTTGACAGAAATCAGCCCCAGCACTTT
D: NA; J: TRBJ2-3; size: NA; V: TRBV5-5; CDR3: CVKSLQGTDTQYF; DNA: TGTGTCAAAAGCTTGCAGGGCACAGATACGCAGTATTTT
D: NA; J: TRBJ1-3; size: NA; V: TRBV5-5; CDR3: CASSSESIGLTGDTIYF; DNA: TGTGCCAGCAGCTCCGAATCCATAGGGCTAACTGGAGACACCATATATTTT
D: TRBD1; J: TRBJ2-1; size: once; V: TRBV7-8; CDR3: CTSSLGQALTLSYNEQLF; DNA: TGTACCAGCAGCTTGGGACAGGCACTCACACTCTCCTACAATGAGCAGTTGTTC
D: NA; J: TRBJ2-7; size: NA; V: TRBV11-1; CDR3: CASSSRETTHWQYF; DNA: TGTGCCAGCAGCTCCAGGGAAACGACCCACTGGCAGTACTTC
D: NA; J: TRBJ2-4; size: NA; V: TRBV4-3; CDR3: CGSTPKMAFKNIQYF; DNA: TGCGGCAGCACCCCAAAGATGGCTTTCAAAAACATTCAGTACTTC
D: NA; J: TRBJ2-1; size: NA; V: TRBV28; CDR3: CASLRGGISYNEHFF; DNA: TGTGCCAGCCTTCGCGGCGGGATCTCCTACAATGAGCACTTCTTC
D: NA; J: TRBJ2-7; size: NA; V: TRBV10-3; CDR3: CTMSGAGNPYEQYF; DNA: TGTACCATGAGTGGTGCAGGGAACCCCTACGAGCAGTACTTC
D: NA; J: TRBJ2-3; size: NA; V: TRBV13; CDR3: CASSTTPDLADTQYF; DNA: TGTGCCAGCAGCACAACCCCGGACCTCGCAGATACGCAGTATTTT
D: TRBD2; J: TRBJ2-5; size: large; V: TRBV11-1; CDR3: CASSLARGGSQYF; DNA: TGTGCCAGCAGCTTAGCGCGGGGGGGATCCCAGTACTTC
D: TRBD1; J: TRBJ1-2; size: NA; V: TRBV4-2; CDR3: CASSPCRDSFIRGYGYTF; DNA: TGTGCCAGCAGCCCATGTCGGGACAGCTTTATTCGGGGCTATGGCTACACCTTC
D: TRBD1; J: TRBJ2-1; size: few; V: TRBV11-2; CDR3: CARSSVGTGGINEQFF; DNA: TGTGCCAGGAGCTCGGTCGGGACAGGGGGTATCAATGAGCAGTTCTTC
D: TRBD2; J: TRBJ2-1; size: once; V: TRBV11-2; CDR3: CASSRTSESTYNEQLF; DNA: TGTGCCAGCAGCAGAACTAGCGAGAGTACCTACAATGAACAGCTCTTC
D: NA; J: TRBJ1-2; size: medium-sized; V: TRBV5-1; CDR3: CASSLEQFYGYTF; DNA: TGCGCCAGCAGCTTGGAACAATTCTATGGCTACACCTTC
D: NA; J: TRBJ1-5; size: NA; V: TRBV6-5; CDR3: CASRDMAGQPQHF; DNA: TGTGCCAGCAGAGACATGGCTGGGCAACCCCAGCATTTT